These 19 T cell receptor beta chains were all obtained from the same sample, sequenced in a study of blood T cell repertoires in COVID-19. The method was immunoSEQ multiplex PCR; TCRdb's version includes in-frame clones alone and lacks a portion of them. The sample has roughly 65,000 clones, about 80% seen once. Sequencing was performed on peripheral blood. All receptors come from a human donor in a cohort sampled during active COVID-19.

The chain employs TRBV5-4 and TRBJ2-2; 13 positions match TRBD2. The V gene end was trimmed by 4 bases and the J gene end by 0 bases; junction bases not matched to a gene: 3. The germline CDR1 and CDR2 sequences are SGHNT and YYREEE (reference sequence). The CDR3 totals 17 residues. CDR3 sequence: CASSKTSGGSNTGELFF. Here the CDR3 DNA reads TGTGCCAGCAGCAAGACTAGCGGGGGGTCGAACACCGGGGAGCTGTTTTTT. Using reference TRBV5-4 and TRBJ2-2 for the parts outside the CDR3, the full variable domain is ETGVTQSPTHLIKTRGQQVTLRCSSQSGHNTVSWYQQALGQGPQFIFQYYREEENGRGNFPPRFSGLQFPNYSSELNVNALELDDSALYLCASSKTSGGSNTGELFFGEGSRLTVL.

This rearrangement joins TRBV19 to TRBJ2-1, with 9 bases matching TRBD2. The ends lost 9 bases at V and 7 bases at J; junction bases unmatched: 16. The CDR3 contains 16 residues. CDR1 is LNHDA and CDR2 is SQIVND in the germline V gene (reference sequence). In DNA form, the CDR3 reads TGTGCCAGCGCCTCTGGGGCGGGGGGGTTTCGTAATGAGCAGTTCTTC. This gives the protein CASASGAGGFRNEQFF.

The chain combines TRBV15 with TRBJ1-2; weak D call: TRBD1 (6 bases). The CDR3 runs to 15 residues. The V gene lost 0 bases and the J gene lost 6 bases, with 14 bases spanning the gap. The germline V gene has CDR1 LNHNV and CDR2 YYDKDF (reference sequence). This CDR3 reads CATSRDPGDFDGYTF. The CDR3 DNA follows: TGTGCCACCAGCAGAGACCCAGGGGATTTTGATGGCTACACCTTC. Complete variable domain (other parts from reference TRBV15 and TRBJ1-2): DAMVIQNPRYQVTQFGKPVTLSCSQTLNHNVMYWYQQKSSQAPKLLFHYYDKDFNNEADTPDNFQSRRPNTSFCFLDIRSPGLGDTAMYLCATSRDPGDFDGYTFGSGTRLTVV.

The J gene is TRBJ2-5, the V gene TRBV29-1, with D perhaps matching TRBD2 (5 bases). V was clipped by 3 bases and J by 5 bases, with 13 bases between them. This CDR3 is built from 13 residues. Germline lookup yields CDR1 SQVTM and CDR2 ANQGSEA. Written as DNA, the CDR3 is TGCAGCGTTGAGGTTGCGGGTATGGAGACCCAGTACTTC. Protein sequence: CSVEVAGMETQYF.

This clone was found once. The chain is built from TRBV5-4 and TRBJ2-5; unclear D gene. Per germline, CDR1 SGHNT and CDR2 YYREEE (reference sequence). Trimming removed 0 bases at V and 0 bases at J, with 6 bases between. The CDR3 is 14 residues long. CDR3 DNA sequence: TGTGCCAGCAGCTTGGAACAGTACCAAGAGACCCAGTACTTC. This encodes CASSLEQYQETQYF.

The J gene is TRBJ2-1, the V gene TRBV10-2; the match to TRBD1 covers 10 bases. Germline assignment: CDR1 WSHSY and CDR2 SAAADI. The CDR3 length is 15 residues. V was clipped by 0 bases and J by 9 bases; unmatched bases: 5. The CDR3 region is CASSESPGTGAEQFF. The CDR3 nucleotides are TGCGCCAGCAGTGAGTCCCCCGGGACAGGGGCTGAGCAGTTCTTC.

The V and J genes are TRBV6-2 or TRBV6-3 and TRBJ2-7, with D possibly matching TRBD2 (7 bases). CDR1 is MNHEY and CDR2 is SVGEGT in the germline V gene. Deletions cut 6 bases from V and 4 bases from J, with 22 bases between. The CDR3 contains 16 residues. The CDR3 DNA sequence: TGTGCCAGCAGCCAGCCCTCGTGGGGGGGCCAGTACGAGCAGTACTTC. Encoded protein: CASSQPSWGGQYEQYF.

This clone was picked up one time. This sequence joins TRBV6-2 or TRBV6-3 and TRBJ2-3; TRBD2 matches at 7 bases. In germline, CDR1 is MNHEY, CDR2 SVGEGT. V was pared by 5 bases and J by 2 bases, with 13 bases of the junction left unmatched. This CDR3 is built from 17 residues. CDR3 coding DNA: TGTGCCAGCAGTACCCCATATCAGCTAGCGGACACAGATACGCAGTATTTT. Its translation is CASSTPYQLADTDTQYF.

This chain joins TRBV25-1 and TRBJ2-7; D is undetermined. CDR1 is MGHDK, CDR2 SYGVNS, per germline. The CDR3 has 16 residues. Trimming left V 0 bases short and J 5 bases short, with 17 bases between. The CDR3 sequence is CASSEYKTWSSNEQYF. In nucleotides, the CDR3 is TGTGCCAGCAGTGAATACAAAACCTGGAGCAGTAACGAGCAGTACTTC.

This clone was found a few times. The chain uses TRBV19 and TRBJ2-3, with TRBD1 matching over 8 bases. There are 15 residues in the CDR3. Germline CDR1 reads LNHDA; CDR2 reads SQIVND (reference sequence). Trimming cost V 6 bases and J 2 bases; bases outside gene matches: 7. The CDR3 loop reads CASSTGTGSTDTQYF. The CDR3 coding sequence is TGTGCCAGTAGCACCGGGACAGGTTCCACAGATACGCAGTATTTT.

The chain couples TRBV29-1 to TRBJ2-7, with 8 bases fitting TRBD2. Germline values: CDR1 SQVTM, CDR2 ANQGSEA. The CDR3 extends over 13 amino acids. The ends lost 3 bases at V and 6 bases at J; junction bases unmatched: 7. The CDR3 region has the DNA TGCAGCGTTGATGGCGGGAGGAGGGGCGAGCAGTACTTC. Translated, it gives CSVDGGRRGEQYF.

V gene TRBV19 combines with J gene TRBJ1-1, with D possibly TRBD1 on 5 matching bases. The CDR3 sequence is 13 residues long. Germline CDR1 LNHDA, CDR2 SQIVND (reference sequence). V was trimmed by 3 bases and J by 2 bases, leaving 7 bases between them. The CDR3: CASSIQGNTEAFF. DNA of the CDR3: TGTGCCAGTAGTATTCAGGGTAACACTGAAGCTTTCTTT. Looking up the rest from reference TRBV19 and TRBJ1-1 gives the full variable domain: DGGITQSPKYLFRKEGQNVTLSCEQNLNHDAMYWYRQDPGQGLRLIYYSQIVNDFQKGDIAEGYSVSREKKESFPLTVTSAQKNPTAFYLCASSIQGNTEAFFGQGTRLTVV.

This clone turned up a few times. The rearrangement links TRBV19 to TRBJ1-2; 9 bases agree with TRBD1. The CDR3 sequence is 11 residues long. The germline gives CDR1 LNHDA, CDR2 SQIVND (reference sequence). With V trimmed by 5 bases and J by 8 bases, 0 bases remained unmatched. CDR3 DNA sequence: TGTGCCAGTAGTGGGACAGGGGGCTACACCTTC. It codes for CASSGTGGYTF.

V gene TRBV4-2 combines with J gene TRBJ2-5; D is possibly TRBD2 (6 bases). Germline CDR1 LGHNA, CDR2 YNFKEQ. The CDR3 is 14 residues long. V lost 1 base, J lost 5 bases, and 11 bases lay in between. Here the CDR3 reads CASSQGTSFETQYF. The CDR3 nucleotides are TGTGCCAGCAGCCAAGGTACTAGCTTCGAGACCCAGTACTTC.

This clone was seen only a few times. This sequence joins TRBV7-9 and TRBJ2-1, with TRBD2 matching 10 bases. The CDR3 extends over 17 amino acids. With V trimmed by 7 bases and J by 6 bases, 15 bases remained unmatched. Germline CDR1 is SEHNR and CDR2 is FQNEAQ (reference sequence). DNA of the CDR3: TGTGCCAGCAACCCCGGGACTAGCGTTTATCATAGCAATGAGCAGTTCTTC. Protein sequence: CASNPGTSVYHSNEQFF.

J is TRBJ1-1 and V is TRBV2; no clear D. The CDR3 length is 13 residues. From germline, CDR1 is SNHLY and CDR2 FYNNEI. V was pared by 0 bases and J by 8 bases, with 10 bases between. CDR3 residues: CASSEAGGREAFF. As DNA, the CDR3 is TGTGCCAGCAGTGAAGCCGGAGGCAGGGAAGCTTTCTTT.

This sequence joins TRBV7-9 and TRBJ1-1, with unresolved D. CDR3 size: 11 residues. CDR1 and CDR2 (germline): SEHNR, FQNEAQ (reference sequence). Trimming stripped 1 base from V and 11 bases from J, with 8 bases between. As DNA, the CDR3 is TGTGCCAGCAGCTTAGGGGTGGAGGCTTTCTTT. It translates to CASSLGVEAFF.

This rearrangement joins TRBV11-2 to TRBJ2-1, with D perhaps TRBD1 (5 bases). This CDR3 has 15 residues. The germline V and J ends were trimmed by 4 bases and 2 bases, with 12 bases remaining between them. CDR1 SGHAT and CDR2 FQNNGV come from the germline V gene. In DNA, the CDR3 is TGTGCCAGCAGCTCCCTTAGGGGTCCCTACAATGAGCAGTTCTTC. It encodes CASSSLRGPYNEQFF.

The J gene is TRBJ2-7, the V gene TRBV7-9; 7 bases are shared with TRBD1. Germline values: CDR1 SEHNR, CDR2 FQNEAQ (reference sequence). V lost 1 base and J lost 3; bases outside the gene matches: 12. The CDR3 consists of 17 residues. The CDR3 protein is CASSLDRWGHRGYEQYF. The CDR3 nucleotides read TGTGCCAGCAGCTTAGACCGGTGGGGGCACAGGGGCTACGAGCAGTACTTC.